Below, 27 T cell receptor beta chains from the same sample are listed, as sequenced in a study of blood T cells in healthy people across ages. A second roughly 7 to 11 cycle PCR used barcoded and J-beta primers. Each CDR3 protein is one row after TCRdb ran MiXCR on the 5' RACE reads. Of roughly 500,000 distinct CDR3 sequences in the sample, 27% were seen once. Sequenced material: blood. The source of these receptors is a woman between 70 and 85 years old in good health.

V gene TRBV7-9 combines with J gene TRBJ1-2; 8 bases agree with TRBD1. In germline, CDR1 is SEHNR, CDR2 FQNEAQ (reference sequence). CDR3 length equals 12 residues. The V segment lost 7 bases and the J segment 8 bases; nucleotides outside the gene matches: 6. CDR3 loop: CASNGQGYGYTF. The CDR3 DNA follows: TGTGCCAGCAACGGACAGGGATACGGCTACACCTTC.

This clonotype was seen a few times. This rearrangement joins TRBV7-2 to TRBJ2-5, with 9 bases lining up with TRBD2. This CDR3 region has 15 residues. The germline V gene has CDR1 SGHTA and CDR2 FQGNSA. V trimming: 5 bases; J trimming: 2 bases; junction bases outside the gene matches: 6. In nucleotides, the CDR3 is TGTGCCAGCAGCCGGAAGCGGGGGGCTCAAGAGACCCAGTACTTC. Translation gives CASSRKRGAQETQYF. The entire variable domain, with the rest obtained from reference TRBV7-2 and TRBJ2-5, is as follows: GAGVSQSPSNKVTEKGKDVELRCDPISGHTALYWYRQSLGQGLEFLIYFQGNSAPDKSGLPSDRFSAERTGGSVSTLTIQRTQQEDSAVYLCASSRKRGAQETQYFGPGTRLLVL.

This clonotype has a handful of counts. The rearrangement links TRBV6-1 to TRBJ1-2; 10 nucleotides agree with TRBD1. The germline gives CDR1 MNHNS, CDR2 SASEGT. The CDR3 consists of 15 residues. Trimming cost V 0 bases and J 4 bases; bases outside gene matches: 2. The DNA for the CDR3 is TGTGCCAGCAGTGAAGCGTGGACAGGGGGCTATGGCTACACCTTC. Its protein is CASSEAWTGGYGYTF.

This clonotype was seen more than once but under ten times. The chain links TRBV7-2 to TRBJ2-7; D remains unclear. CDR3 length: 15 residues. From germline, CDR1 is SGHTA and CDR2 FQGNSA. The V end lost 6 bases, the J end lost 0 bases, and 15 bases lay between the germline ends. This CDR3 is CASSPLGRASYEQYF. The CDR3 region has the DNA TGTGCCAGCAGTCCCCTAGGACGGGCCTCCTACGAGCAGTACTTC. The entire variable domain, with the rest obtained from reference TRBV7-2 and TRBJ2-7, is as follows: GAGVSQSPSNKVTEKGKDVELRCDPISGHTALYWYRQSLGQGLEFLIYFQGNSAPDKSGLPSDRFSAERTGGSVSTLTIQRTQQEDSAVYLCASSPLGRASYEQYFGPGTRLTVT.

CDR3 sequence (DNA): TGTGCCAGCACCGATCGATTAATGGGACAGGATACGCAGTATTTT. This encodes CASTDRLMGQDTQYF. The V gene is TRBV12-3 or TRBV12-4, the J gene TRBJ2-3, with 7 bases identical to TRBD1. CDR3 length equals 15 residues. Unmatched junction bases numbered 13, after V lost 7 bases and J lost 6 bases.

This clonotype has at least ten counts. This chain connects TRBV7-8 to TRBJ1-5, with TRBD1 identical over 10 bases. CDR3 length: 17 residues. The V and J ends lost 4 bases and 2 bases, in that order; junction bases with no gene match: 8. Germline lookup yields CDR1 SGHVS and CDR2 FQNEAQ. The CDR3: CASSYRTGGRGNQPQHF. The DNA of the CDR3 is TGTGCCAGCAGCTACCGGACAGGGGGAAGGGGCAATCAGCCCCAGCATTTT.

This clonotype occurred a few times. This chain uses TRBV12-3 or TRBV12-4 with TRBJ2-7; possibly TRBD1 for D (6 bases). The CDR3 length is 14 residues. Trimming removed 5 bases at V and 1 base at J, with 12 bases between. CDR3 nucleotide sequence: TGTGCCAGCAGTCTCCAACAGGGTTCCTACGAGCAGTACTTC. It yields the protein CASSLQQGSYEQYF.

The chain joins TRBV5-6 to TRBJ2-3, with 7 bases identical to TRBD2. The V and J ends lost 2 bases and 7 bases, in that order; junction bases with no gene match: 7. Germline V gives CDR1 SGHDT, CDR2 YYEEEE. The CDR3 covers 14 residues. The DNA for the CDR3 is TGTGCCAGCAGCTTAGGTACTAGCGCAAATACGCAGTATTTT. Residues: CASSLGTSANTQYF.

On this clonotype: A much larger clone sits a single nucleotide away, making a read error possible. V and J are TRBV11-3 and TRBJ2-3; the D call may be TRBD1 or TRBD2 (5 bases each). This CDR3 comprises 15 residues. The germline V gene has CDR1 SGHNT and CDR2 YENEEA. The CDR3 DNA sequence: TGTGCCGGCAGCAACCGGGACCGAGGCACAGATACGCAGTATTTT. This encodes CAGSNRDRGTDTQYF.

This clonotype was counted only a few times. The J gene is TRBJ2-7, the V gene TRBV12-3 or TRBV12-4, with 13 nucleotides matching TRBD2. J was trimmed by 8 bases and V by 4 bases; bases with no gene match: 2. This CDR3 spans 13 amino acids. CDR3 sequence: CASSSGTSGKQYF. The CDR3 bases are TGTGCCAGCAGTTCCGGGACTAGCGGGAAGCAGTACTTC.

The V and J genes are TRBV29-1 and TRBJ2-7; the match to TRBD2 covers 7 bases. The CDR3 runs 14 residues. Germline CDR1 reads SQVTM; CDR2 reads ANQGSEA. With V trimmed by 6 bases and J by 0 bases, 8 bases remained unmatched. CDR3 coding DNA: TGCAGCGTCCTCCTACTAGCGAGCTCCTACGAGCAGTACTTC. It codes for CSVLLLASSYEQYF.

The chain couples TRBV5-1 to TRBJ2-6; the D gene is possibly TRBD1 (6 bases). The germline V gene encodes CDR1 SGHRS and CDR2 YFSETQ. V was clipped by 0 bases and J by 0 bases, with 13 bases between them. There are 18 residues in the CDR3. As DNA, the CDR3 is TGCGCCAGCAGCTTGGTGGGGGCAGGCACCTCTGGGGCCAACGTCCTGACTTTC. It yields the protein CASSLVGAGTSGANVLTF.

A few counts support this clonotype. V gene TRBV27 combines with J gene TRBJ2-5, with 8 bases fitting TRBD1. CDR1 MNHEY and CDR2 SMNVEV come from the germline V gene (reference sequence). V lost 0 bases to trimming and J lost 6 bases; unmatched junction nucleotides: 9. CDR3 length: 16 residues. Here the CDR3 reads CASSLSTGQGRKTQYF. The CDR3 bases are TGTGCCAGCAGTTTATCCACCGGACAGGGTCGAAAGACCCAGTACTTC.

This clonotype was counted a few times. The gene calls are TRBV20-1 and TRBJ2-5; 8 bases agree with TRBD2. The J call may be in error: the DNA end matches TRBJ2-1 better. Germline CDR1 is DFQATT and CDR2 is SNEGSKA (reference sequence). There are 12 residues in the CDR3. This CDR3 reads CSASGGVNEQFF. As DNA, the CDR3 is TGCAGTGCTAGCGGGGGGGTAAATGAGCAGTTCTTC.

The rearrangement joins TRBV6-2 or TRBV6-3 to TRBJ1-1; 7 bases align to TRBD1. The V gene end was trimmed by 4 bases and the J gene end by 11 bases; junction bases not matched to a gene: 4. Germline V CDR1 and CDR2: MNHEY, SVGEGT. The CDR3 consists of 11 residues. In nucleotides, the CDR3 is TGTGCCAGCAGTTCGGGACAGTGGGCTTTCTTT. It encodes CASSSGQWAFF.

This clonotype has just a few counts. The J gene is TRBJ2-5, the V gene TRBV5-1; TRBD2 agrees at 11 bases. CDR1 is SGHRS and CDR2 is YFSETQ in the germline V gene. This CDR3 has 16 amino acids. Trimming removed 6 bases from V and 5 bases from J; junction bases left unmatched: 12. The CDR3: CASNPLGTSGSETQYF. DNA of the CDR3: TGCGCCAGCAACCCCTTAGGGACTAGCGGATCTGAGACCCAGTACTTC.

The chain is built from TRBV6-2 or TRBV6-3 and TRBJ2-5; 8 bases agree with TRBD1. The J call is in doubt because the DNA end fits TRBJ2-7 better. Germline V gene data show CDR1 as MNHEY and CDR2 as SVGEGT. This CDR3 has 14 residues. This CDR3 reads CASTRGQGSYEQYF. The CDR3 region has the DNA TGTGCCAGCACCAGGGGGCAGGGCTCCTACGAGCAGTACTTC.

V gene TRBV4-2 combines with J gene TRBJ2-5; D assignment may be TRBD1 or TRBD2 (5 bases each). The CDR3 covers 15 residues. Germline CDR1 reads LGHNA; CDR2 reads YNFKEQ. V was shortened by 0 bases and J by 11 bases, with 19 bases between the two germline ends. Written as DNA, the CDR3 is TGTGCCAGCAGCCAAGATAGGCAGGGACGGTATGAGCAGTACTTC. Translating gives CASSQDRQGRYEQYF.

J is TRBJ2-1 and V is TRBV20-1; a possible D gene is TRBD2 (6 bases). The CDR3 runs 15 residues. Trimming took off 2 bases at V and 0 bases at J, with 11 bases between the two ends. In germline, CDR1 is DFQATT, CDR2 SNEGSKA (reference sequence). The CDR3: CSARMAGSSYNEQFF. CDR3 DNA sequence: TGCAGTGCTAGAATGGCGGGGAGCTCCTACAATGAGCAGTTCTTC.

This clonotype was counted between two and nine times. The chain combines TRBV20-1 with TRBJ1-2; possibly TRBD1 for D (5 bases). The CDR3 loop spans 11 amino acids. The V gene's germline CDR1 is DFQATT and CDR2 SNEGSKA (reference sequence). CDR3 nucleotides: TGCAGCGGCGTGGGGGGCTATGGCTACACCTTC. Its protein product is CSGVGGYGYTF.

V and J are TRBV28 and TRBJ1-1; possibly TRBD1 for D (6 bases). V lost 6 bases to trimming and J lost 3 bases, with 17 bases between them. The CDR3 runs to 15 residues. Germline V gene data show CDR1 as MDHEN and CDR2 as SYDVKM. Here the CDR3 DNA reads TGTGCCAGCAGCCCCCGGCGGGGGGGGCACACTGAAGCTTTCTTT. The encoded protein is CASSPRRGGHTEAFF.

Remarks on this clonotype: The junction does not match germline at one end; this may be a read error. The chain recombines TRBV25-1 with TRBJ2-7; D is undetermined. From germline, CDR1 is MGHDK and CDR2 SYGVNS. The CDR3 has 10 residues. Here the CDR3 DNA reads TGTGCCAGCGGTGAGCACGAGCAGTACTTT. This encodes CASGEHEQYF.

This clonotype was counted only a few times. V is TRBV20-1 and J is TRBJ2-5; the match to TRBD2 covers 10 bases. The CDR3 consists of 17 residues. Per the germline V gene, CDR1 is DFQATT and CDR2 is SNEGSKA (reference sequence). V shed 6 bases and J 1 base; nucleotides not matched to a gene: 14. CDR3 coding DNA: TGCAGTGCCCACGGCGCCACTAGCGGGGCCTTCCAAGAGACCCAGTACTTC. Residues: CSAHGATSGAFQETQYF.

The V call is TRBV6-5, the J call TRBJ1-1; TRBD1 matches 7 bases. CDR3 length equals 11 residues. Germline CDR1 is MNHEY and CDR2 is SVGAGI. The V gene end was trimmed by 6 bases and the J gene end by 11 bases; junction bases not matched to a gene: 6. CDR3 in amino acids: CASRLGTDAFF. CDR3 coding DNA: TGTGCCAGCAGATTAGGGACAGACGCTTTCTTT.

The chain's CDR3 is CASSVVGVEGYEQYF. In DNA, the CDR3 is TGTGCCAGCAGCGTAGTAGGTGTGGAGGGGTACGAGCAGTACTTC. The V and J genes are TRBV9 and TRBJ2-7, with D perhaps TRBD2 (6 bases). The CDR3 extends over 15 amino acids. Per germline, CDR1 SGDLS and CDR2 YYNGEE. V gave up 0 bases and J gave up 4 bases, with 14 bases separating them.

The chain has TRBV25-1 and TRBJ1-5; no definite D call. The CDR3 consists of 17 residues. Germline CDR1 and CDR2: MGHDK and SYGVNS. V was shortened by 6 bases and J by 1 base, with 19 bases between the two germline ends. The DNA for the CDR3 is TGTGCCAGCAGATCAACCTGCAGGTTTTTCAGCAATCAGCCCCAGCATTTT. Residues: CASRSTCRFFSNQPQHF.

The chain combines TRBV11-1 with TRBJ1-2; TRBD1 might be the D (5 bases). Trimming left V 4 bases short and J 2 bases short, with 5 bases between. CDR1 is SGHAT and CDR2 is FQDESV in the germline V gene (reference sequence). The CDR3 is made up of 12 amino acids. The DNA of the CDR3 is TGTGCCAGCAGCTGGGACAACTATGGCTACACCTTC. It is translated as CASSWDNYGYTF.